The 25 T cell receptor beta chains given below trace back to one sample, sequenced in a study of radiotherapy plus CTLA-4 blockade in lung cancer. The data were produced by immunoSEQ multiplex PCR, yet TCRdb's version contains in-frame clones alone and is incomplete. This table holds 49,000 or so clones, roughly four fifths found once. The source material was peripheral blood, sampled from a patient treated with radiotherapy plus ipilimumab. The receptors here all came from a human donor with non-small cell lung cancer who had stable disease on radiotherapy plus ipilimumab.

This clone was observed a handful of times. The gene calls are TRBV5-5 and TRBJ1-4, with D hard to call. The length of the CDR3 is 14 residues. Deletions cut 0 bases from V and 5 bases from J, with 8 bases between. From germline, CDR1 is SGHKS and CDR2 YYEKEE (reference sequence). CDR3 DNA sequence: TGTGCCAGCAGCTTGGGTGACGGGAATGAAAAACTGTTTTTT. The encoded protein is CASSLGDGNEKLFF.

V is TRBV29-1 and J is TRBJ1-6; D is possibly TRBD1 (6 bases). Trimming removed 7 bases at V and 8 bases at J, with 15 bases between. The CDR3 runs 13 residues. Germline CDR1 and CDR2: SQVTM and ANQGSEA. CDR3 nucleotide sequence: TGCAGCGCCAAACCGAGGGGGGATTCACCCCTCCACTTT. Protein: CSAKPRGDSPLHF.

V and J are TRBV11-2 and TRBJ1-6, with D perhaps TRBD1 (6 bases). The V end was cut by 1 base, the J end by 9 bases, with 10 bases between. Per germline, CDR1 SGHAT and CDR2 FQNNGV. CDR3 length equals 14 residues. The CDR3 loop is CASSLGTEASPLHF. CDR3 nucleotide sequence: TGTGCCAGCAGCTTAGGGACAGAGGCTTCACCCCTCCACTTT.

CDR3 DNA sequence: TGTGCCAGCAGTCCCTTGACAGGCCTCAGGGGGCCCCAGCATTTT. Translated: CASSPLTGLRGPQHF. The chain joins TRBV6-5 to TRBJ1-5, with a tentative D call TRBD1 (6 bases). Looked up from germline, CDR1 is MNHEY and CDR2 is SVGAGI. V lost 5 bases, J lost 9 bases, and 20 bases lay in between. This CDR3 is built from 15 residues.

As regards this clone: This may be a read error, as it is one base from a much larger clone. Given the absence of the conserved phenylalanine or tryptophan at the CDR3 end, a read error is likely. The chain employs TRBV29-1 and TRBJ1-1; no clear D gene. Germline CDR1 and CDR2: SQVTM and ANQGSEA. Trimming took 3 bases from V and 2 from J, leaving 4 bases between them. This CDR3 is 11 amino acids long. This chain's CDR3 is CSVDQNTEAFY. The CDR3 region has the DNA TGCAGCGTTGACCAAAACACTGAAGCTTTCTAT.

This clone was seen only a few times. In nucleotides, the CDR3 is TGTGCCAGCAGCTTGGACAGGGCCTCTGGAAACACCATATATTTT. Protein sequence: CASSLDRASGNTIYF. The J gene is TRBJ1-3, the V gene TRBV5-5, with D possibly matching TRBD1 (6 bases). The CDR3 has 15 amino acids. Germline V gene data show CDR1 as SGHKS and CDR2 as YYEKEE (reference sequence). Between the trimmed V and J ends, which lost 0 bases and 0 bases, there was a span of 7 bases.

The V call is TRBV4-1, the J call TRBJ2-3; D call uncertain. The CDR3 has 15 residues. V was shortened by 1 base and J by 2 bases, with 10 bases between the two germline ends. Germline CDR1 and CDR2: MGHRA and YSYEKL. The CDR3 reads CASSQGPSSTDTQYF. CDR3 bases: TGCGCCAGCAGCCAAGGCCCCTCCTCCACAGATACGCAGTATTTT.

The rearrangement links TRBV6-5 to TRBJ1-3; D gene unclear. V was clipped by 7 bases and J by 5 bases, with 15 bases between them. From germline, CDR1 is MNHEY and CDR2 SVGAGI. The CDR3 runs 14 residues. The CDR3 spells CASIETRGRNTIYF. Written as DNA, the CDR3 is TGTGCCAGCATCGAAACTAGAGGGAGAAACACCATATATTTT.

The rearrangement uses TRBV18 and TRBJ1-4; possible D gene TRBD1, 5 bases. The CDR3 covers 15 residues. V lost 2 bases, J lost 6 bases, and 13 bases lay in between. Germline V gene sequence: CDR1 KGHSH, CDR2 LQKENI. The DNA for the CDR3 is TGTGCCAGCTCACCAAGGGTCGGGGGAGATGAAAAACTGTTTTTT. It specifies CASSPRVGGDEKLFF.

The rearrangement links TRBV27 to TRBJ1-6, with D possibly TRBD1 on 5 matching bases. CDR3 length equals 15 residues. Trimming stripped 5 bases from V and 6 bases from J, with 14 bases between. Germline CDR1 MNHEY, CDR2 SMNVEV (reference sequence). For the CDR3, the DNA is TGTGCCAGCAGTCCTTCTCTAGGGACTAATTCACCCCTCCACTTT. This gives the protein CASSPSLGTNSPLHF.

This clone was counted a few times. The CDR3 sequence: CASSSSGTEDIQYF. The CDR3, as DNA: TGTGCCAGCAGTTCGTCCGGGACCGAAGACATTCAGTACTTC. This chain uses TRBV27 with TRBJ2-4, with D perhaps assigned TRBD1 or TRBD2 (5 bases each). The germline CDR1 and CDR2 sequences are MNHEY and SMNVEV (reference sequence). The V and J ends lost 4 bases and 8 bases respectively, with 15 bases between them. The CDR3 is made up of 14 amino acids.

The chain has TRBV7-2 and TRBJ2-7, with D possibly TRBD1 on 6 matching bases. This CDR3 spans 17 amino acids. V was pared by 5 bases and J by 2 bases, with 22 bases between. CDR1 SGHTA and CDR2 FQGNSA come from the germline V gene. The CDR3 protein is CASSQEVGGHHPYEQYF. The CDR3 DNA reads TGTGCCAGCAGCCAAGAGGTTGGGGGACACCATCCCTACGAGCAGTACTTC. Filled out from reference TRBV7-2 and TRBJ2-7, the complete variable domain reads GAGVSQSPSNKVTEKGKDVELRCDPISGHTALYWYRQSLGQGLEFLIYFQGNSAPDKSGLPSDRFSAERTGGSVSTLTIQRTQQEDSAVYLCASSQEVGGHHPYEQYFGPGTRLTVT.

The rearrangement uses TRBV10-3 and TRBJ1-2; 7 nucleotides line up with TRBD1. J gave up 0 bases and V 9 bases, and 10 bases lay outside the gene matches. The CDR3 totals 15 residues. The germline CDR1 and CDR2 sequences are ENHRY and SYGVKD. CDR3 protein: CAIKGDSAANYGYTF. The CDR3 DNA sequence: TGTGCCATTAAAGGGGACAGCGCAGCTAACTATGGCTACACCTTC.

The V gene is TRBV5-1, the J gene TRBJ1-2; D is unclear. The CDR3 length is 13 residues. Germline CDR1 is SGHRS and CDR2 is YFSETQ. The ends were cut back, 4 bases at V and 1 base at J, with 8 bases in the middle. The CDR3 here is CASSLTVNYGYTF. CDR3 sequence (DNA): TGCGCCAGCAGCCTTACAGTTAACTATGGCTACACCTTC.

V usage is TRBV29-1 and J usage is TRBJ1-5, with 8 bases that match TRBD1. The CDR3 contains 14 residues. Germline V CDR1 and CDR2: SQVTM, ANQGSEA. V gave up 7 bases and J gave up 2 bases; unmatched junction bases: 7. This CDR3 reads CSAIMTGGNQPQHF. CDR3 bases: TGCAGCGCTATTATGACAGGGGGCAATCAGCCCCAGCATTTT.

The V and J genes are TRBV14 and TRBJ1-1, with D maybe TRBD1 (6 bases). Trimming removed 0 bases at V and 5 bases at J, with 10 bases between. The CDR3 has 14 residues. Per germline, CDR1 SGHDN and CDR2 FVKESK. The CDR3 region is CASSQEEGGTEAFF. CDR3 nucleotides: TGTGCCAGCAGCCAAGAGGAAGGGGGGACTGAAGCTTTCTTT.

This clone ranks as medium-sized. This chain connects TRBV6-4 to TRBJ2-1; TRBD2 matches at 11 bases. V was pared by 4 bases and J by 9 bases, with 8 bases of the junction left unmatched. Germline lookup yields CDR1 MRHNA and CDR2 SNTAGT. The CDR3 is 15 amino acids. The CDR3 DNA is TGTGCCAGCAGTGTCAGTAGCGGGGGGGCGGCTGAGCAGTTCTTC. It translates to CASSVSSGGAAEQFF.

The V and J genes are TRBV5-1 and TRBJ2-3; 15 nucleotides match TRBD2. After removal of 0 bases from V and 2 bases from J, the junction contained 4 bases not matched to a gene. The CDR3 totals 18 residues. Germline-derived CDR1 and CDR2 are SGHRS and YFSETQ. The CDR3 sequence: CASSLAGTSGGITDTQYF. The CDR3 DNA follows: TGCGCCAGCAGCTTGGCCGGGACTAGCGGGGGGATCACAGATACGCAGTATTTT.

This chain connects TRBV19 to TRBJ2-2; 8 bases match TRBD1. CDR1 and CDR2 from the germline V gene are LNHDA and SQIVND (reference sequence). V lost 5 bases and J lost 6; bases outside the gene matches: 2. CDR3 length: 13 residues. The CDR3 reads CASSEQGAGELFF. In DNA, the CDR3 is TGTGCCAGTAGTGAACAGGGGGCCGGGGAGCTGTTTTTT.

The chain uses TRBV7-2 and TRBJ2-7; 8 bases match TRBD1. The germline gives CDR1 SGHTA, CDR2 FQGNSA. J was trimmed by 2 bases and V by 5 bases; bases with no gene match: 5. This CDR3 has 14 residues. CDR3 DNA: TGTGCCAGCAGCCGACAGGGGATCGCCTACGAGCAGTACTTC. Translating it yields CASSRQGIAYEQYF. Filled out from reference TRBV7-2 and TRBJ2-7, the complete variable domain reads GAGVSQSPSNKVTEKGKDVELRCDPISGHTALYWYRQSLGQGLEFLIYFQGNSAPDKSGLPSDRFSAERTGGSVSTLTIQRTQQEDSAVYLCASSRQGIAYEQYFGPGTRLTVT.

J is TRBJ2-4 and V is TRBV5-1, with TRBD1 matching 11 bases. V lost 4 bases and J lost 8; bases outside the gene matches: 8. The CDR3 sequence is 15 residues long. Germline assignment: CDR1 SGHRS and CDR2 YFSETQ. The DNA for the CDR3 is TGCGCCAGCAGCCTTGTGGGACAGGGGGTGGACATTCAGTACTTC. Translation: CASSLVGQGVDIQYF.

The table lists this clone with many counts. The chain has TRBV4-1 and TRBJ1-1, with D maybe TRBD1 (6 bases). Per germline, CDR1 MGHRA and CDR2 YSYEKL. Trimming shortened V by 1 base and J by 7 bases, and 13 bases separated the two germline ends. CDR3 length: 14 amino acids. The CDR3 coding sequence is TGCGCCAGCAGCCAAGGTCCACAGGGAATTGAAGCTTTCTTT. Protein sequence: CASSQGPQGIEAFF.

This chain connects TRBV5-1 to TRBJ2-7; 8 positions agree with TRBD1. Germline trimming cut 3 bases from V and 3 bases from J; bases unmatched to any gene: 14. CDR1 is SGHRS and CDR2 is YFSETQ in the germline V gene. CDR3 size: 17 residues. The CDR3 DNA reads TGCGCCAGCAGCTCCCCCGGGACAGGCGCCGACTACTACGAGCAGTACTTC. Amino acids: CASSSPGTGADYYEQYF.

CDR3 in amino acids: CASSQDRDPQVWEQFF. As DNA, the CDR3 is TGCGCCAGCAGCCAAGACCGGGACCCCCAAGTATGGGAGCAGTTCTTC. The V call is TRBV4-1, the J call TRBJ2-1; D may match TRBD1 or TRBD2 (5 bases each). V was trimmed by 0 bases and J by 10 bases, leaving 19 bases between them. The CDR3 is 16 amino acids. Germline CDR1 and CDR2: MGHRA and YSYEKL.

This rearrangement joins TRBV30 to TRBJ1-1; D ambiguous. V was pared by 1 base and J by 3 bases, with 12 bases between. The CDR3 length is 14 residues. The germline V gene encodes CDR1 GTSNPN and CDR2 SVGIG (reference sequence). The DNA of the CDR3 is TGTGCCTGGAGTGCGGCTTCGGGATACACTGAAGCTTTCTTT. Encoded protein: CAWSAASGYTEAFF.